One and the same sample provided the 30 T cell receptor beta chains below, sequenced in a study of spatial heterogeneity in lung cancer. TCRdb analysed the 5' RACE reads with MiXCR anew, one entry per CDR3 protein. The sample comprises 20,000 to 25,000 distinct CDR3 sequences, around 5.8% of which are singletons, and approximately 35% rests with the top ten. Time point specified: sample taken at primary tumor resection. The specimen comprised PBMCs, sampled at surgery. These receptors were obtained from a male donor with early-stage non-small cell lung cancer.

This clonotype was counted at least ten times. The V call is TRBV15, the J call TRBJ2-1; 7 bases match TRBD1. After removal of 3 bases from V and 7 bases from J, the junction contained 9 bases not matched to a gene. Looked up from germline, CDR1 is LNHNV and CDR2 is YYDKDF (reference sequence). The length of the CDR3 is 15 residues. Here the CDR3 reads CATSRRTGGNNEQFF. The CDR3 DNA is TGTGCCACCAGCAGGCGGACAGGCGGAAATAATGAGCAGTTCTTC.

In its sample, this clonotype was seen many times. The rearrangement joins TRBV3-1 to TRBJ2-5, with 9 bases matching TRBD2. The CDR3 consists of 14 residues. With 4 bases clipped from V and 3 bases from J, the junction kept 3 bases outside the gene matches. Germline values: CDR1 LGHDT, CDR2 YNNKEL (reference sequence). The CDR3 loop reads CASSRGGAEETQYF. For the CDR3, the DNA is TGTGCCAGCAGCCGCGGGGGGGCCGAAGAGACCCAGTACTTC.

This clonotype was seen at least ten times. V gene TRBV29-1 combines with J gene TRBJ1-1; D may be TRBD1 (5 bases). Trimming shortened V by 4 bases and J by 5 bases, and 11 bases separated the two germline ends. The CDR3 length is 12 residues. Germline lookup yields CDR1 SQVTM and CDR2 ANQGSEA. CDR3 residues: CSVGRGGTEAFF. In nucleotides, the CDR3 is TGCAGCGTTGGAAGGGGAGGGACTGAAGCTTTCTTT.

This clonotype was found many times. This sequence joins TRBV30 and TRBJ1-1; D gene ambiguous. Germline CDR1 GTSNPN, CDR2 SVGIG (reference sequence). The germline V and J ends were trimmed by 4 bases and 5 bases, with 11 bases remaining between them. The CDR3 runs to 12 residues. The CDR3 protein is CAWNRGWTEAFF. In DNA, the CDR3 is TGTGCCTGGAATCGGGGTTGGACTGAAGCTTTCTTT.

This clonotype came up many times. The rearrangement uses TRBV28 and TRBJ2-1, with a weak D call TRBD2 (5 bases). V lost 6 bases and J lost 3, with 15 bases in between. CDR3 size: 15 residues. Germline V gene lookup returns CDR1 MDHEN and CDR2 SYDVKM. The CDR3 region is CASSKGVEGYNEQFF. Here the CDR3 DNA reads TGTGCCAGCAGCAAGGGAGTAGAAGGCTACAATGAGCAGTTCTTC.

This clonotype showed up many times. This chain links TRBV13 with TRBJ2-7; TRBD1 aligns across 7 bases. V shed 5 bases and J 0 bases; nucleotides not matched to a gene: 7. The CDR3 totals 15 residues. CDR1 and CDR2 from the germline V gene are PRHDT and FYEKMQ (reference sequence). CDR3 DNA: TGTGCCAGCAGCCCGCCACAGGGGCACTCCTACGAGCAGTACTTC. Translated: CASSPPQGHSYEQYF.

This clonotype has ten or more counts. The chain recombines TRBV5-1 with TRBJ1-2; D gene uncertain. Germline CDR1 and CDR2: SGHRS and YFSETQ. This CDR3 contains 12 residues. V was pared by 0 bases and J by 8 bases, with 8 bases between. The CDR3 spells CASSLDRGGYTF. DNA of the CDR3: TGCGCCAGCAGCTTGGACAGAGGCGGCTACACCTTC.

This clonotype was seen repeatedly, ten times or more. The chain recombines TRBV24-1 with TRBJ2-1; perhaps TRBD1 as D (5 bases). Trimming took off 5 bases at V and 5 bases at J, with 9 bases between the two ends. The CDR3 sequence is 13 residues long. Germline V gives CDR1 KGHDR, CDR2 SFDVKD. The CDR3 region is CATSAGPNNEQFF. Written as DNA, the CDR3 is TGTGCCACCAGTGCAGGGCCAAACAATGAGCAGTTCTTC.

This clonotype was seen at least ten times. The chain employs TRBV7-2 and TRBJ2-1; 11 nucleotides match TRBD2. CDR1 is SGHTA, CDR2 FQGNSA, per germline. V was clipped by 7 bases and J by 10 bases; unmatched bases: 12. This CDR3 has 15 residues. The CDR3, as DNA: TGTGCCAGCACCCCTAGCGGGGGGCCAGGGAGGGAGCAGTTCTTC. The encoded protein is CASTPSGGPGREQFF.

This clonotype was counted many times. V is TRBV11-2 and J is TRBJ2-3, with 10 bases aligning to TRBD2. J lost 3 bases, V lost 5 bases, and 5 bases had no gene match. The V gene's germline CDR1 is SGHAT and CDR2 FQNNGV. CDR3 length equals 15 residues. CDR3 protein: CASSISGRRTDTQYF. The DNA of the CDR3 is TGTGCCAGCAGCATTAGCGGGAGGCGGACAGATACGCAGTATTTT.

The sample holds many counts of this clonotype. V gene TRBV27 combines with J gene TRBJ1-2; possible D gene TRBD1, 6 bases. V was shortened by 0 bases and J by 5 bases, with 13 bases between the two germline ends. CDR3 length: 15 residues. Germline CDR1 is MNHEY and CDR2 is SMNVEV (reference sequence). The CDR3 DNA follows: TGTGCCAGCAGTTTATCGCCGACAGGAGTGTATGGCTACACCTTC. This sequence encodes CASSLSPTGVYGYTF.

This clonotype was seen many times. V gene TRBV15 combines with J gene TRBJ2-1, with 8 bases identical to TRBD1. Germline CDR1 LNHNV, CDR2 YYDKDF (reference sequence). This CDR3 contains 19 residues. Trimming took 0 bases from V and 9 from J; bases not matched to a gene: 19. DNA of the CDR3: TGTGCCACCAGCAGAGATCAGGGGGCTAGCGTAAGGGAAAGGGTTGAGCAGTTCTTC. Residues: CATSRDQGASVRERVEQFF.

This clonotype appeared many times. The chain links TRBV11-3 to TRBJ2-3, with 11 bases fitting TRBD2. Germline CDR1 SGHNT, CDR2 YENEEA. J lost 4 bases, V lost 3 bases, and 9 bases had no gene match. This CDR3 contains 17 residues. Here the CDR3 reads CASSFPGLAETPDTQYF. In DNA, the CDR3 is TGTGCCAGCAGCTTCCCGGGACTAGCGGAAACTCCAGATACGCAGTATTTT.

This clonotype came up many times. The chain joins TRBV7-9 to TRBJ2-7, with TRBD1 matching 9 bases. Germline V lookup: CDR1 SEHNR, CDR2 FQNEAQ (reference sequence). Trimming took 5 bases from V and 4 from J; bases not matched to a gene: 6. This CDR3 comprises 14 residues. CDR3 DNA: TGTGCCAGCAGCCCTGGGACAGGGAAGTACGAGCAGTACTTC. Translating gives CASSPGTGKYEQYF.

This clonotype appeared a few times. For the CDR3, the DNA is TGTGCCAGCAGCCCTCATCCGGGGGCGGGCGAGCAGTACTTC. Its translation: CASSPHPGAGEQYF. The rearrangement uses TRBV7-2 and TRBJ2-7; the D call may be TRBD1 or TRBD2 (6 bases each). The CDR3 runs 14 residues. Between the trimmed V and J ends, which lost 5 bases and 6 bases, there was a span of 17 bases. Germline V gene data show CDR1 as SGHTA and CDR2 as FQGNSA. The full variable domain, completed using reference TRBV7-2 and TRBJ2-7, is GAGVSQSPSNKVTEKGKDVELRCDPISGHTALYWYRQSLGQGLEFLIYFQGNSAPDKSGLPSDRFSAERTGGSVSTLTIQRTQQEDSAVYLCASSPHPGAGEQYFGPGTRLTVT.

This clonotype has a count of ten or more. This CDR3 is CASSPGTGLREQYF. CDR3 sequence (DNA): TGTGCCAGCTCACCAGGGACAGGGCTACGCGAGCAGTACTTC. The gene calls are TRBV18 and TRBJ2-7; 9 bases are a match to TRBD1. Germline V gene sequence: CDR1 KGHSH, CDR2 LQKENI. The CDR3 contains 14 residues. J was trimmed by 6 bases and V by 2 bases; bases with no gene match: 5.

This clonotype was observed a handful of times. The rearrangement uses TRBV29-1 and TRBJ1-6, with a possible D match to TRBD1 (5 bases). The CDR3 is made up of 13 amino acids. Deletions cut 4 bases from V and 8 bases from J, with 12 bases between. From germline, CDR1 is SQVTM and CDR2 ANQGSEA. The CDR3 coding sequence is TGCAGCGTTGGTTACAGGAAAGATTCACCCCTCCACTTT. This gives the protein CSVGYRKDSPLHF.

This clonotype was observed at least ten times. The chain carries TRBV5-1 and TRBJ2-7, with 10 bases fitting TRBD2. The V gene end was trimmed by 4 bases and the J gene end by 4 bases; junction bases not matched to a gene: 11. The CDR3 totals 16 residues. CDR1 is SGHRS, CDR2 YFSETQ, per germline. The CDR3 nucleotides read TGCGCCAGCAGCCCTGGGATGGTAGCGGGAGGATACGAGCAGTACTTC. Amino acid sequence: CASSPGMVAGGYEQYF.

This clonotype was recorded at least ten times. CDR3 coding DNA: TGTGCCAGCAGCTTACGCGGGGAGAATCAGCCCCAGCATTTT. It yields the protein CASSLRGENQPQHF. The gene calls are TRBV7-9 and TRBJ1-5; D ambiguous. The CDR3 consists of 14 residues. The germline V and J ends were trimmed by 2 bases and 4 bases, with 9 bases remaining between them. In germline, CDR1 is SEHNR, CDR2 FQNEAQ (reference sequence).

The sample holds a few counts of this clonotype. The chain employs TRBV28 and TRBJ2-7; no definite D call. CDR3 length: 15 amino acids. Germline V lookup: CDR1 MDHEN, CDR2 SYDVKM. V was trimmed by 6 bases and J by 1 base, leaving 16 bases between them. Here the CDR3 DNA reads TGTGCCAGCAGGTCCCAAGGGTACTTATCCTACGAGCAGTACTTC. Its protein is CASRSQGYLSYEQYF.

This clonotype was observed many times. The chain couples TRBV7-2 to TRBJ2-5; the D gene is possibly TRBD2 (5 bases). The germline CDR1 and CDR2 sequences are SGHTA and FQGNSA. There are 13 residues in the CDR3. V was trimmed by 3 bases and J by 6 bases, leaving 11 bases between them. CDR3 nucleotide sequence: TGTGCCAGCAGCTTTGGGAGAAGGCAGACCCAGTACTTC. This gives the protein CASSFGRRQTQYF.

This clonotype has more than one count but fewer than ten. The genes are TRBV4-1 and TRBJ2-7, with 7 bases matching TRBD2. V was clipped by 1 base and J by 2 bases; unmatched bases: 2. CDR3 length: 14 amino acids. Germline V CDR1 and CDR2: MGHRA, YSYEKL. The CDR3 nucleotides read TGCGCCAGCAGCCAAGTGGGGGGGGCCTACGAGCAGTACTTC. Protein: CASSQVGGAYEQYF.

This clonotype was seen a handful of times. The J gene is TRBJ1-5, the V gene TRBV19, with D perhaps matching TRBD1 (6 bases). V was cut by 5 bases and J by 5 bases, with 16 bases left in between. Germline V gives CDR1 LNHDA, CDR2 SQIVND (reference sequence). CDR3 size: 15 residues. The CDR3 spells CASSWGASKYQPQHF. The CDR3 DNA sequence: TGTGCCAGTAGTTGGGGGGCGAGCAAATATCAGCCCCAGCATTTT.

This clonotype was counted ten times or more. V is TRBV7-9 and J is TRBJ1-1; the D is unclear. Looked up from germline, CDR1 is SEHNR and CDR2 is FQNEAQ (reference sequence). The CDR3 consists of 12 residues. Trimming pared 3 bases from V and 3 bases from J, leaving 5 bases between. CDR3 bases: TGTGCCAGCAGCTTTTCTGACACTGAAGCTTTCTTT. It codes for CASSFSDTEAFF.

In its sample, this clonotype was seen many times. The CDR3: CASSFQGQDTQYF. Here the CDR3 DNA reads TGCGCCAGCAGCTTCCAGGGCCAAGATACGCAGTATTTT. The V call is TRBV5-1, the J call TRBJ2-3; D is perhaps TRBD1 (5 bases). Germline V gene lookup returns CDR1 SGHRS and CDR2 YFSETQ. Trimming took off 2 bases at V and 5 bases at J, with 9 bases between the two ends. This CDR3 region has 13 residues.

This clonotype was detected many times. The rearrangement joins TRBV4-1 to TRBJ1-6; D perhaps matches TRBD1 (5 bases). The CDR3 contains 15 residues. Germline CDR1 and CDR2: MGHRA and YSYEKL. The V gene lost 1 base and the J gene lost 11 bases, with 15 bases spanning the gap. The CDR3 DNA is TGCGCCAGCAGCCAAGGCGACGGGGCTTCGGCACCCCTCCACTTT. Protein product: CASSQGDGASAPLHF.

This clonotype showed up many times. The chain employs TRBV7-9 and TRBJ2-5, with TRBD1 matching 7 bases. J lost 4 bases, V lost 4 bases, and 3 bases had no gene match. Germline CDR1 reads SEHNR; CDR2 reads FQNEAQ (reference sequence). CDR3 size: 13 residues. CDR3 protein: CASSSRDRETQYF. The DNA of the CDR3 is TGTGCCAGCAGCTCCCGGGACAGAGAGACCCAGTACTTC.

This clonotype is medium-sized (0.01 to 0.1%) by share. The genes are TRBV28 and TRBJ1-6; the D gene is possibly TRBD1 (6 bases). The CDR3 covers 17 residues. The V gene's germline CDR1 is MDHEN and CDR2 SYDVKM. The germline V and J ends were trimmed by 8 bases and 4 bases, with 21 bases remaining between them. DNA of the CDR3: TGTGCCAGCCTCCAGAGCCCCGGACAGCGTTATAATTCACCCCTCCACTTT. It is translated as CASLQSPGQRYNSPLHF. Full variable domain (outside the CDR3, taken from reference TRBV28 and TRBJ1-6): DVKVTQSSRYLVKRTGEKVFLECVQDMDHENMFWYRQDPGLGLRLIYFSYDVKMKEKGDIPEGYSVSREKKERFSLILESASTNQTSMYLCASLQSPGQRYNSPLHFGNGTRLTVT.

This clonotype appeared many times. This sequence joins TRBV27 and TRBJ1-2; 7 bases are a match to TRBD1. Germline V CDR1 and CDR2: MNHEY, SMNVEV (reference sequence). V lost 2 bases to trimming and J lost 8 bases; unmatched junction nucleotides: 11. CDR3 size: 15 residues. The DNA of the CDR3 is TGTGCCAGCAGTTTAGGTTCCGGCAGGGGGGGCGGCTACACCTTC. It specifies CASSLGSGRGGGYTF.

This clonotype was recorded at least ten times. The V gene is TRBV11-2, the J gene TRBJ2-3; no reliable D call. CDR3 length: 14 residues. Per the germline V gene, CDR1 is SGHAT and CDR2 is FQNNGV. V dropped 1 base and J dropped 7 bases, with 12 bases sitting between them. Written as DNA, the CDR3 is TGTGCCAGCAGCTTAGTCATGAGGCCCCATACGCAGTATTTT. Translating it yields CASSLVMRPHTQYF.